Shown below are 18 T cell receptor beta chains from a single sample sequenced in a study of T cell responses to AZD1222 COVID-19 vaccine. The table came from immunoSEQ multiplex PCR; TCRdb's copy has only in-frame clones and leaves some out. The data hold roughly 140,000 clones, with about 88% observed a single time. This material consisted of peripheral blood, taken after recovery from COVID-19. These receptors came from an adult who had recovered from COVID-19.

The rearrangement uses TRBV28 and TRBJ1-2, with D tentatively TRBD1 (5 bases). Germline CDR1 reads MDHEN; CDR2 reads SYDVKM. The CDR3 covers 13 residues. Trimming took off 7 bases at V and 2 bases at J, with 11 bases between the two ends. CDR3 bases: TGTGCCAGCACCCCTGCAGGGAACTATGGCTACACCTTC. It codes for CASTPAGNYGYTF.

The chain has TRBV3-1 (or the pseudogene TRBV3-2) and TRBJ2-1, with a weak D call TRBD1 (8 bases). This CDR3 region has 14 residues. The germline V and J ends were trimmed by 3 bases and 8 bases, with 14 bases remaining between them. From germline, CDR1 is LGHDT and CDR2 YNNKEL (reference sequence). CDR3 nucleotides: TGTGCCAGCAGCCAGCTTACAGGGGGGGATGAGCAGTTCTTC. Residues: CASSQLTGGDEQFF.

V is TRBV9 and J is TRBJ2-1, with TRBD1 matching over 9 bases. V lost 6 bases and J lost 4; bases outside the gene matches: 8. Germline-derived CDR1 and CDR2 are SGDLS and YYNGEE. This CDR3 has 15 residues. CDR3 protein: CASTPRGTGYNEQFF. The CDR3 coding sequence is TGTGCCAGCACCCCAAGAGGGACAGGGTACAATGAGCAGTTCTTC.

This clone was seen a single time. This chain uses TRBV7-2 with TRBJ2-7; 11 positions match TRBD2. The CDR3 is made up of 15 amino acids. Trimming cost V 5 bases and J 0 bases; bases outside gene matches: 3. Germline V CDR1 and CDR2: SGHTA, FQGNSA. CDR3 loop: CASSILAGVSYEQYF. The CDR3 DNA sequence: TGTGCCAGCAGCATACTAGCGGGGGTCTCCTACGAGCAGTACTTC.

The V gene is TRBV5-1, the J gene TRBJ1-2; D is possibly TRBD1 (6 bases). Germline CDR1 reads SGHRS; CDR2 reads YFSETQ. CDR3 size: 15 residues. Trimming cost V 4 bases and J 0 bases, with 13 bases left between them. CDR3 region: CASSPLGAANYGYTF. CDR3 in DNA: TGCGCCAGCAGCCCATTGGGGGCCGCTAACTATGGCTACACCTTC.

This clone was counted a single time. The V and J genes are TRBV7-9 and TRBJ2-3; 9 bases map to TRBD1. After removal of 11 bases from V and 9 bases from J, the junction contained 6 bases not matched to a gene. The V gene's germline CDR1 is SEHNR and CDR2 FQNEAQ (reference sequence). The length of the CDR3 is 11 residues. The CDR3 region is CASTGGDTQYF. The CDR3 DNA is TGTGCCTCTACAGGGGGCGACACGCAGTATTTT.

To note about this clone: A much larger clone sits a single nucleotide away, making a read error possible. The identical CDR3 is also encoded by other nucleotide sequences in the sample. The chain is built from TRBV3-1 (or the pseudogene TRBV3-2) and TRBJ2-2; D is unclear. The V gene's germline CDR1 is LGHDT and CDR2 YNNKEL (reference sequence). V was cut by 4 bases and J by 2 bases, with 11 bases left in between. The CDR3 covers 15 residues. The CDR3 protein is CASSRTYPNTGELFF. Here the CDR3 DNA reads TGTGCCAGCAGCCGGACCTATCCAAACACCGGGGAGCTGTTTTTT.

The V gene is TRBV28, the J gene TRBJ2-1, with TRBD1 identical over 7 bases. The germline V gene has CDR1 MDHEN and CDR2 SYDVKM. V was clipped by 3 bases and J by 6 bases; unmatched bases: 5. CDR3 length equals 14 residues. The chain's CDR3 is CASSFMGDSNEQFF. CDR3 coding DNA: TGTGCCAGCAGTTTCATGGGGGACAGCAATGAGCAGTTCTTC.

This sequence joins TRBV15 and TRBJ1-1; D might be TRBD1 (6 bases). The ends were cut back, 5 bases at V and 1 base at J, with 8 bases in the middle. This CDR3 has 13 residues. Germline V gene data show CDR1 as LNHNV and CDR2 as YYDKDF (reference sequence). The chain's CDR3 is CATSATGNTEAFF. The CDR3, as DNA: TGTGCCACCAGCGCGACAGGGAACACTGAAGCTTTCTTT.

The chain carries TRBV2 and TRBJ2-2; 8 nucleotides align to TRBD2. Germline CDR1 reads SNHLY; CDR2 reads FYNNEI. The CDR3 sequence is 14 residues long. Trimming cost V 7 bases and J 3 bases; bases outside gene matches: 4. The CDR3: CASNGGRHTGELFF. CDR3 bases: TGTGCCAGCAATGGCGGGAGGCACACCGGGGAGCTGTTTTTT.

The V and J genes are TRBV27 and TRBJ2-3; 9 nucleotides line up with TRBD2. The germline gives CDR1 MNHEY, CDR2 SMNVEV (reference sequence). CDR3 length equals 15 residues. Trimming took 2 bases from V and 0 from J; bases not matched to a gene: 0. CDR3 coding DNA: TGTGCCAGCAGTTTAACTAGCGGGAGCACAGATACGCAGTATTTT. Protein: CASSLTSGSTDTQYF.

The J gene is TRBJ1-2, the V gene TRBV5-1; D remains unclear. This CDR3 has 13 amino acids. The V gene's germline CDR1 is SGHRS and CDR2 YFSETQ. The V gene lost 4 bases and the J gene lost 5 bases, with 12 bases spanning the gap. CDR3 region: CASSPGSAYGYTF. The CDR3 DNA is TGCGCCAGCAGCCCCGGGAGTGCGTATGGCTACACCTTC.

This sequence joins TRBV6-4 and TRBJ1-1; TRBD1 might be the D (5 bases). The ends were cut back, 6 bases at V and 1 base at J, with 12 bases in the middle. CDR1 is MRHNA and CDR2 is SNTAGT in the germline V gene. The CDR3 contains 14 residues. The CDR3 coding sequence is TGTGCCAGCAGGTTCGCCGACAGGAACACTGAAGCTTTCTTT. It codes for CASRFADRNTEAFF.

The V gene is TRBV19, the J gene TRBJ2-5; 8 positions agree with TRBD2. Germline trimming cut 6 bases from V and 4 bases from J; bases unmatched to any gene: 13. Germline V gives CDR1 LNHDA, CDR2 SQIVND (reference sequence). The CDR3 runs 16 residues. CDR3 in DNA: TGTGCCAGTAGCCTCAGGACTAGCCAGGGGAGAGAGACCCAGTACTTC. Encoded protein: CASSLRTSQGRETQYF. Full variable domain (remainder filled in from reference TRBV19 and TRBJ2-5): DGGITQSPKYLFRKEGQNVTLSCEQNLNHDAMYWYRQDPGQGLRLIYYSQIVNDFQKGDIAEGYSVSREKKESFPLTVTSAQKNPTAFYLCASSLRTSQGRETQYFGPGTRLLVL.

The chain combines TRBV13 with TRBJ2-1, with 8 bases that match TRBD2. V was clipped by 4 bases and J by 8 bases; unmatched bases: 13. Germline lookup yields CDR1 PRHDT and CDR2 FYEKMQ (reference sequence). The CDR3 consists of 16 residues. CDR3 amino acids: CASSSVLSGSFDEQFF. CDR3 sequence (DNA): TGTGCCAGCAGCTCCGTCCTAAGCGGGAGTTTCGATGAGCAGTTCTTC.

The chain links TRBV6-2 or TRBV6-3 to TRBJ1-1, with D perhaps matching TRBD1 (5 bases). The V and J ends lost 0 bases and 4 bases respectively, with 15 bases between them. CDR1 and CDR2 from the germline V gene are MNHEY and SVGEGT. CDR3 length equals 16 residues. This CDR3 is CASSYSPGRAGTEAFF. Here the CDR3 DNA reads TGTGCCAGCAGTTACTCCCCTGGCAGGGCGGGCACTGAAGCTTTCTTT.

The gene calls are TRBV4-3 and TRBJ1-1; D not resolved. Germline-derived CDR1 and CDR2 are LGHNA and YSLEER. V lost 4 bases, J lost 1 base, and 7 bases lay in between. This CDR3 has 13 residues. CDR3 region: CASSRNRNTEAFF. The CDR3 DNA reads as TGCGCCAGCAGCCGTAACAGGAACACTGAAGCTTTCTTT.

The count of this clone is one. CDR3 nucleotide sequence: TGCGCCAGCAGCCCACTGTATAATTCGGACTACGAGCAGTACTTC. Translated: CASSPLYNSDYEQYF. This chain uses TRBV5-1 with TRBJ2-7; D gene unclear. This CDR3 has 15 residues. The ends were cut back, 4 bases at V and 3 bases at J, with 17 bases in the middle. Per germline, CDR1 SGHRS and CDR2 YFSETQ.